These 28 T cell receptor beta chains originate from one sample sequenced in a study of technical replicates of blood from a few donors. Assay used: immunoSEQ multiplex PCR; TCRdb lists only in-frame clones, some missing. This table holds tens of thousands of clones, nearly 97% found once. Sequenced sample: T cells isolated from PBMCs. The receptor source for this set is a human donor in good health.

The chain recombines TRBV10-1 with TRBJ1-2, with 8 bases aligning to TRBD1. V dropped 4 bases and J dropped 4; count of bases not matched to a gene: 2. The CDR3 runs 13 residues. In germline, CDR1 is WNHNN, CDR2 SYGVQD (reference sequence). The CDR3 here is CASSGQGAYGYTF. The CDR3 DNA is TGCGCCAGCAGTGGTCAGGGGGCCTATGGCTACACCTTC.

The count of this clone is one. Here the CDR3 reads CAAKEGKDTQYF. The CDR3, as DNA: TGTGCCGCGAAAGAGGGTAAGGATACGCAGTATTTT. The rearrangement links TRBV27 to TRBJ2-3; D might be TRBD2 (5 bases). Germline CDR1 MNHEY, CDR2 SMNVEV (reference sequence). This CDR3 is built from 12 residues. The V and J ends lost 11 bases and 6 bases respectively, with 15 bases between them.

The chain employs TRBV4-1 and TRBJ2-1; 7 bases fit TRBD2. Germline trimming cut 4 bases from V and 8 bases from J; bases unmatched to any gene: 11. This CDR3 is built from 15 residues. Germline-derived CDR1 and CDR2 are MGHRA and YSYEKL. The CDR3 protein is CASSPAPLAADEQFF. The CDR3 DNA is TGCGCCAGCAGCCCGGCTCCCCTAGCGGCGGATGAGCAGTTCTTC.

V usage is TRBV7-8 and J usage is TRBJ2-1; 14 positions match TRBD2. Germline V gene data show CDR1 as SGHVS and CDR2 as FQNEAQ. This CDR3 is 15 amino acids long. Trimming took 5 bases from V and 9 from J; bases not matched to a gene: 6. CDR3 DNA: TGTGCCAGCAGCCGACTAGCGGGGGGGCCGGGTGAGCAGTTCTTC. Residues: CASSRLAGGPGEQFF.

The rearrangement uses TRBV7-2 and TRBJ2-1; D remains ambiguous. Germline-derived CDR1 and CDR2 are SGHTA and FQGNSA. The CDR3 contains 12 residues. Trimming removed 2 bases at V and 9 bases at J, with 8 bases between. The CDR3 DNA reads as TGTGCCAGCAGCTTAAATCGGGTTGAGCAGTTCTTC. Translation: CASSLNRVEQFF.

V is TRBV30 and J is TRBJ1-1, with no clear D. The CDR3 covers 10 residues. Trimming removed 1 base at V and 7 bases at J, with 4 bases between. From germline, CDR1 is GTSNPN and CDR2 SVGIG (reference sequence). CDR3 protein: CAWSELEAFF. In DNA, the CDR3 is TGTGCCTGGAGTGAACTTGAAGCTTTCTTT.

V gene TRBV7-6 combines with J gene TRBJ1-1; the D gene is possibly TRBD1 (5 bases). Germline lookup yields CDR1 SGHVS and CDR2 FNYEAQ. The V gene lost 6 bases and the J gene lost 1 base, with 18 bases spanning the gap. The CDR3 loop spans 16 amino acids. The CDR3 nucleotides are TGTGCCAGCAGGCCACCTATTCGACAGCGGAACACTGAAGCTTTCTTT. Its protein is CASRPPIRQRNTEAFF.

J is TRBJ1-1 and V is TRBV29-1, with 7 nucleotides matching TRBD1. With 7 bases clipped from V and 1 base from J, the junction kept 6 bases outside the gene matches. CDR1 and CDR2 from the germline V gene are SQVTM and ANQGSEA. The CDR3 covers 13 residues. For the CDR3, the DNA is TGCAGCGCCGACAGGGTTCGGAACACTGAAGCTTTCTTT. It is translated as CSADRVRNTEAFF. Looking up the rest from reference TRBV29-1 and TRBJ1-1 gives the full variable domain: SAVISQKPSRDICQRGTSLTIQCQVDSQVTMMFWYRQQPGQSLTLIATANQGSEATYESGFVIDKFPISRPNLTFSTLTVSNMSPEDSSIYLCSADRVRNTEAFFGQGTRLTVV.

This clone has just one count. The CDR3 protein is CASSPLTGGYYGYTF. The CDR3 DNA follows: TGTGCCAGCAGCCCCCTAACGGGGGGTTATTATGGCTACACCTTC. The V gene is TRBV7-2, the J gene TRBJ1-2; possible D gene TRBD1, 5 bases. With 5 bases removed from V and 5 bases from J, the gap between germline ends came to 18 bases. Germline V gene sequence: CDR1 SGHTA, CDR2 FQGNSA. The CDR3 is made up of 15 amino acids.

The CDR3 region is CASRGTGVVGELFF. In DNA form, the CDR3 reads TGTGCCAGCAGGGGGACAGGGGTCGTCGGGGAGCTGTTTTTT. The gene calls are TRBV2 and TRBJ2-2; 10 positions agree with TRBD1. Trimming cost V 6 bases and J 7 bases; bases outside gene matches: 5. This CDR3 contains 14 residues. The germline CDR1 and CDR2 sequences are SNHLY and FYNNEI.

The chain employs TRBV5-1 and TRBJ2-3, with D tentatively TRBD2 (6 bases). Germline lookup yields CDR1 SGHRS and CDR2 YFSETQ. This CDR3 region has 15 residues. Trimming cost V 5 bases and J 7 bases, with 20 bases left between them. CDR3 sequence: CASRLEGTLTHTQYF. The CDR3 bases are TGCGCCAGCAGGCTGGAAGGGACTCTGACCCATACGCAGTATTTT.

The CDR3 spells CASSPSASGSSYEQYF. The CDR3 DNA reads as TGTGCCAGCAGCCCCTCGGCTAGCGGGAGTTCCTACGAGCAGTACTTC. The J gene is TRBJ2-7, the V gene TRBV7-9, with 10 bases that match TRBD2. Germline V gene lookup returns CDR1 SEHNR and CDR2 FQNEAQ (reference sequence). The CDR3 is 16 amino acids. The V gene end was trimmed by 5 bases and the J gene end by 1 base; junction bases not matched to a gene: 8.

The chain couples TRBV28 to TRBJ2-1, with D tentatively TRBD2 (5 bases). The V gene's germline CDR1 is MDHEN and CDR2 SYDVKM. The CDR3 has 16 amino acids. The V gene lost 7 bases and the J gene lost 4 bases, with 20 bases spanning the gap. CDR3 sequence reads: CASIRGSGIPYNEQFF. The CDR3 DNA follows: TGTGCCAGCATCCGAGGTTCGGGGATACCTTACAATGAGCAGTTCTTC. Based on the CDR3 plus reference TRBV28 and TRBJ2-1, the full variable domain is DVKVTQSSRYLVKRTGEKVFLECVQDMDHENMFWYRQDPGLGLRLIYFSYDVKMKEKGDIPEGYSVSREKKERFSLILESASTNQTSMYLCASIRGSGIPYNEQFFGPGTRLTVL.

J is TRBJ2-7 and V is TRBV7-8; D perhaps matches TRBD1 (9 bases). V was cut by 5 bases and J by 3 bases, with 26 bases left in between. CDR3 length: 18 residues. The germline V gene encodes CDR1 SGHVS and CDR2 FQNEAQ. Here the CDR3 reads CASSLRPGGTGTDYEQYF. In DNA, the CDR3 is TGTGCCAGCAGCCTCCGACCGGGAGGGACAGGGACAGACTACGAGCAGTACTTC.

J is TRBJ2-2 and V is TRBV5-1; 8 bases match TRBD2. V lost 0 bases to trimming and J lost 6 bases; unmatched junction nucleotides: 4. This CDR3 contains 15 residues. CDR1 and CDR2 (germline): SGHRS, YFSETQ. CDR3 nucleotide sequence: TGCGCCAGCAGCTTGGACGGGAGGGTATCCGGGGAGCTGTTTTTT. It is translated as CASSLDGRVSGELFF. Using reference TRBV5-1 and TRBJ2-2 for the parts outside the CDR3, the full variable domain is KAGVTQTPRYLIKTRGQQVTLSCSPISGHRSVSWYQQTPGQGLQFLFEYFSETQRNKGNFPGRFSGRQFSNSRSEMNVSTLELGDSALYLCASSLDGRVSGELFFGEGSRLTVL.

The rearrangement joins TRBV19 to TRBJ2-3; D is unclear. The CDR3 extends over 14 amino acids. Trimming took off 4 bases at V and 6 bases at J, with 14 bases between the two ends. The germline V gene has CDR1 LNHDA and CDR2 SQIVND (reference sequence). CDR3 in amino acids: CASSRRQLEDTQYF. CDR3 bases: TGTGCCAGTAGTAGAAGGCAGTTGGAGGATACGCAGTATTTT.

As for this clone: Other DNA sequences within the sample encode an identical CDR3. The chain recombines TRBV5-1 with TRBJ1-4, with D maybe TRBD1 (6 bases). The V end lost 0 bases, the J end lost 4 bases, and 7 bases lay between the germline ends. Germline CDR1 and CDR2: SGHRS and YFSETQ. The CDR3 covers 14 residues. Here the CDR3 reads CASSLDRVNEKLFF. CDR3 DNA: TGCGCCAGCAGCTTGGACAGGGTTAATGAAAAACTGTTTTTT.

This rearrangement joins TRBV5-4 to TRBJ2-7; TRBD1 matches 10 bases. In germline, CDR1 is SGHNT, CDR2 YYREEE (reference sequence). Germline trimming cut 4 bases from V and 7 bases from J; bases unmatched to any gene: 8. The CDR3 sequence is 14 residues long. The CDR3 DNA reads TGTGCCAGCAGCGTGCGACAGGGGGCTGGAGAGCAGTACTTC. Amino acid sequence: CASSVRQGAGEQYF. Full variable domain (outside the CDR3, taken from reference TRBV5-4 and TRBJ2-7): ETGVTQSPTHLIKTRGQQVTLRCSSQSGHNTVSWYQQALGQGPQFIFQYYREEENGRGNFPPRFSGLQFPNYSSELNVNALELDDSALYLCASSVRQGAGEQYFGPGTRLTVT.

This rearrangement joins TRBV7-6 to TRBJ2-1; 11 positions match TRBD2. Germline V CDR1 and CDR2: SGHVS, FNYEAQ. The CDR3 has 15 residues. Trimming removed 6 bases from V and 6 bases from J; junction bases left unmatched: 7. Here the CDR3 DNA reads TGTGCCAGCAGTTGGACCGGGACTAGCGGCAATGAGCAGTTCTTC. Protein sequence: CASSWTGTSGNEQFF.

This clone was picked up one time. The chain recombines TRBV25-1 with TRBJ2-5; 12 bases match TRBD2. Germline loops: CDR1 MGHDK, CDR2 SYGVNS. The CDR3 length is 14 residues. V trimming: 7 bases; J trimming: 2 bases; junction bases outside the gene matches: 2. DNA of the CDR3: TGTGCCAGCACCCTAGCGGGAGGGCAAGAGACCCAGTACTTC. Its translation: CASTLAGGQETQYF.

CDR3 protein: CASSLTGLAINEQFF. In DNA form, the CDR3 reads TGTGCCAGCAGTTTAACCGGACTAGCGATCAATGAGCAGTTCTTC. This chain links TRBV27 with TRBJ2-1, with 9 bases matching TRBD2. Germline V gene lookup returns CDR1 MNHEY and CDR2 SMNVEV (reference sequence). The CDR3 extends over 15 amino acids. V gave up 2 bases and J gave up 6 bases; unmatched junction bases: 5.

This clone was counted once. At one boundary the junction diverges from the germline segment, which might be a read error. The chain uses TRBV29-1 and TRBJ2-1; D perhaps matches TRBD2 (5 bases). The germline V gene encodes CDR1 SQVTM and CDR2 ANQGSEA. The CDR3 is made up of 13 amino acids. Here the CDR3 reads CSVEDGGYNEQFF. CDR3 DNA sequence: TGCAGCGTAGAAGACGGAGGATACAATGAGCAGTTCTTC.

The chain uses TRBV5-1 and TRBJ1-2, with D unclear. CDR3 size: 13 residues. Looked up from germline, CDR1 is SGHRS and CDR2 is YFSETQ. V dropped 1 base and J dropped 4 bases, with 8 bases sitting between them. The CDR3 here is CASSLSSGYGYTF. The CDR3 DNA reads as TGCGCCAGCAGCTTGTCGTCAGGCTATGGCTACACCTTC. The variable domain in full, completed from reference TRBV5-1 and TRBJ1-2, reads KAGVTQTPRYLIKTRGQQVTLSCSPISGHRSVSWYQQTPGQGLQFLFEYFSETQRNKGNFPGRFSGRQFSNSRSEMNVSTLELGDSALYLCASSLSSGYGYTFGSGTRLTVV.

The rearrangement links TRBV25-1 to TRBJ2-1; TRBD2 aligns across 8 bases. Germline-derived CDR1 and CDR2 are MGHDK and SYGVNS. The V and J ends lost 6 bases and 2 bases, in that order; junction bases with no gene match: 6. The length of the CDR3 is 15 residues. CDR3 DNA sequence: TGTGCCAGCAGGCCAGCGGGAGCGACCTACAATGAGCAGTTCTTC. This translates into CASRPAGATYNEQFF.

The chain carries TRBV2 and TRBJ1-1, with a possible D match to TRBD1 (5 bases). Trimming removed 6 bases at V and 6 bases at J, with 11 bases between. CDR3 size: 12 residues. Germline lookup yields CDR1 SNHLY and CDR2 FYNNEI. The CDR3: CASSPQGSEAFF. Here the CDR3 DNA reads TGTGCCAGCAGCCCCCAGGGTTCTGAAGCTTTCTTT. The variable domain in full, with the rest retrieved from reference TRBV2 and TRBJ1-1, is EPEVTQTPSHQVTQMGQEVILRCVPISNHLYFYWYRQILGQKVEFLVSFYNNEISEKSEIFDDQFSVERPDGSNFTLKIRSTKLEDSAMYFCASSPQGSEAFFGQGTRLTVV.

In this sample, this clone turned up a few times. This chain links TRBV5-1 with TRBJ1-1, with D unclear. Germline V gene sequence: CDR1 SGHRS, CDR2 YFSETQ. The CDR3 is made up of 15 amino acids. V gave up 4 bases and J gave up 7 bases, with 20 bases separating them. The CDR3 region has the DNA TGCGCCAGCAGCGCTGATACAGTTTCCCCAGGTGAAGCTTTCTTT. This codes for CASSADTVSPGEAFF.

The chain links TRBV4-1 to TRBJ2-1, with 7 nucleotides matching TRBD1. The CDR3 is made up of 13 amino acids. The J segment lost 16 bases and the V segment lost 0 bases, leaving 9 bases of the junction unmatched. CDR1 and CDR2 (germline): MGHRA, YSYEKL. CDR3 sequence (DNA): TGCGCCAGCAGCCAAGATCCTGACAGGGAACGCTTCTTC. Amino acids: CASSQDPDRERFF.

The chain couples TRBV19 to TRBJ2-7, with D unclear. Germline V gene lookup returns CDR1 LNHDA and CDR2 SQIVND (reference sequence). V lost 6 bases to trimming and J lost 0 bases, with 12 bases between them. The CDR3 is made up of 14 amino acids. This CDR3 is CASSGGEISYEQYF. Written as DNA, the CDR3 is TGTGCCAGTAGCGGCGGCGAGATCTCCTACGAGCAGTACTTC. Using reference TRBV19 and TRBJ2-7 for the parts outside the CDR3, the full variable domain is DGGITQSPKYLFRKEGQNVTLSCEQNLNHDAMYWYRQDPGQGLRLIYYSQIVNDFQKGDIAEGYSVSREKKESFPLTVTSAQKNPTAFYLCASSGGEISYEQYFGPGTRLTVT.